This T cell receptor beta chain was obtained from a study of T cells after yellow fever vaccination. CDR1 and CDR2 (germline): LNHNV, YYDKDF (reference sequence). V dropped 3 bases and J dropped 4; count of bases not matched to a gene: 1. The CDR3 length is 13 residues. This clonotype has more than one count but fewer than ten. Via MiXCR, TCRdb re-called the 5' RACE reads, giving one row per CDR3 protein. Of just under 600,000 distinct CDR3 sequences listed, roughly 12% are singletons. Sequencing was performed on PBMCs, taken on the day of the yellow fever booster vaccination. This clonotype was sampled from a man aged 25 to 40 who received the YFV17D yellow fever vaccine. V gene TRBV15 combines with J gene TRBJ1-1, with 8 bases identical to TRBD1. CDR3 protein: CATSSTGGTEAFF. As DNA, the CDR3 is TGTGCCACCAGCAGTACAGGGGGCACTGAAGCTTTCTTT.